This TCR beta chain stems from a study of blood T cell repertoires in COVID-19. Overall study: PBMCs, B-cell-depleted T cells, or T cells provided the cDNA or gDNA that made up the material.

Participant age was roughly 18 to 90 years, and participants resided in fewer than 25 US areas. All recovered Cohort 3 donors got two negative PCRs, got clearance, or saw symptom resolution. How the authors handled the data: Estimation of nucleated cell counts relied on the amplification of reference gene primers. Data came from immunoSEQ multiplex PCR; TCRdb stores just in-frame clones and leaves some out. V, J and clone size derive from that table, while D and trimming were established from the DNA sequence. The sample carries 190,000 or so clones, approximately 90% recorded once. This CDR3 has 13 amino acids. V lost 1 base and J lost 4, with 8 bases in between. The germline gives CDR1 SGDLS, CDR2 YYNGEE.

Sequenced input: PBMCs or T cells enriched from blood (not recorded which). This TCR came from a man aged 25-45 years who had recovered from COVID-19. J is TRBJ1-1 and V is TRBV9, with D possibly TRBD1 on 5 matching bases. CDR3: CASSVLGATEAFF. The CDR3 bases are TGTGCCAGCAGCGTATTAGGGGCCACTGAAGCTTTCTTT.